A single sample gave rise to the 17 T cell receptor beta chains below, sequenced in a study of regulatory and conventional T cells in RAG deficiency. Blood CD4+ CD25-high CD127-low regulatory T cells supplied the genomic DNA template. Generated by immunoSEQ multiplex PCR, the TCRdb table keeps only in-frame clones and is missing some. The sample holds about 20,000 clones; roughly 87% are singletons and the top ten take about 1.5%. Another study also made use of these data, one on regulatory T cells. That source adds: The PCR used 52 TRBV and 13 TRBJ primers.

The sequenced sample was Tregs sorted from blood. The receptors derive from a human donor in good health.

The J gene is TRBJ2-7, the V gene TRBV5-6, with D possibly called TRBD1 or TRBD2 (5 bases each). This CDR3 spans 14 amino acids. Trimming took 1 base from V and 0 from J, leaving 8 bases between them. The germline V gene has CDR1 SGHDT and CDR2 YYEEEE. The CDR3 nucleotides are TGTGCCAGCAGCTTGTTGGGGGTCTCCTACGAGCAGTACTTC. It codes for CASSLLGVSYEQYF.

V is TRBV18 and J is TRBJ2-7; 8 bases match TRBD1. V shed 6 bases and J 2 bases; nucleotides not matched to a gene: 6. CDR3 length: 14 residues. Per the germline V gene, CDR1 is KGHSH and CDR2 is LQKENI. The CDR3 spells CASSPGTGAYEQYF. As DNA, the CDR3 is TGTGCCAGCTCTCCCGGGACAGGAGCCTACGAGCAGTACTTC.

The chain uses TRBV7-9 and TRBJ2-1, with 12 positions matching TRBD2. The V gene's germline CDR1 is SEHNR and CDR2 FQNEAQ (reference sequence). With V trimmed by 6 bases and J by 2 bases, 2 bases remained unmatched. This CDR3 contains 15 residues. CDR3 nucleotides: TGTGCCAGCAGATGGACTAGCGGGGCCTACAATGAGCAGTTCTTC. The encoded protein is CASRWTSGAYNEQFF.

This chain connects TRBV28 to TRBJ2-7; 10 positions match TRBD1. V lost 4 bases, J lost 7 bases, and 7 bases stayed unmatched. CDR1 MDHEN and CDR2 SYDVKM come from the germline V gene. The CDR3 runs 14 residues. For the CDR3, the DNA is TGTGCCAGCAGTTCCCGACAGGGGGCGCGGGAGCAGTACTTC. Amino acid sequence: CASSSRQGAREQYF.

This rearrangement joins TRBV7-8 to TRBJ2-7; weak D call: TRBD2 (7 bases). Germline loops: CDR1 SGHVS, CDR2 FQNEAQ. V lost 5 bases, J lost 6 bases, and 23 bases lay in between. This CDR3 contains 16 residues. This CDR3 is CASSIGTRGGRSEQYF. The CDR3 coding sequence is TGTGCCAGCAGCATAGGGACAAGGGGGGGGCGCTCCGAGCAGTACTTC.

The gene calls are TRBV5-1 and TRBJ2-2; TRBD1 aligns across 10 bases. The CDR3 sequence is 15 residues long. Trimming at V came to 5 bases and at J to 5 bases, leaving 6 bases not matched to a gene. Germline V gene sequence: CDR1 SGHRS, CDR2 YFSETQ. CDR3: CASRHWTGGTGELFF. The CDR3 DNA reads as TGCGCCAGCAGACACTGGACAGGGGGGACCGGGGAGCTGTTTTTT.

The gene calls are TRBV4-1 and TRBJ2-2; no firm D call. V lost 2 bases and J lost 3, with 4 bases in between. The V gene's germline CDR1 is MGHRA and CDR2 YSYEKL. CDR3 length: 13 residues. CDR3: CASSQTDTGELFF. The CDR3 nucleotides are TGCGCCAGCAGCCAAACTGACACCGGGGAGCTGTTTTTT.

The V call is TRBV27, the J call TRBJ2-6; D is ambiguous. V was pared by 5 bases and J by 0 bases, with 8 bases between. The germline CDR1 and CDR2 sequences are MNHEY and SMNVEV (reference sequence). CDR3 length equals 15 residues. CDR3 coding DNA: TGTGCCAGCAGTCCCAGCACCTCTGGGGCCAACGTCCTGACTTTC. Its protein is CASSPSTSGANVLTF.

The V call is TRBV5-4, the J call TRBJ2-2, with no clear D. This CDR3 contains 13 residues. Looked up from germline, CDR1 is SGHNT and CDR2 is YYREEE (reference sequence). Trimming stripped 4 bases from V and 5 bases from J, with 9 bases between. CDR3 amino acids: CASSADGTGELFF. Written as DNA, the CDR3 is TGTGCCAGCAGCGCCGATGGAACCGGGGAGCTGTTTTTT.

In this sample, this clone turned up once. The V gene is TRBV9, the J gene TRBJ2-1; D unclear. V was trimmed by 3 bases and J by 5 bases, leaving 12 bases between them. CDR1 SGDLS and CDR2 YYNGEE come from the germline V gene. The CDR3 is 14 amino acids. The CDR3 sequence is CASSASGFNNEQFF. The CDR3 DNA reads as TGTGCCAGCAGCGCGAGTGGATTCAACAATGAGCAGTTCTTC.

The chain combines TRBV15 with TRBJ2-1, with 7 bases that match TRBD2. The V segment lost 5 bases and the J segment 15 bases; nucleotides outside the gene matches: 16. CDR1 and CDR2 (germline): LNHNV, YYDKDF (reference sequence). This CDR3 comprises 14 residues. CDR3 sequence reads: CATSPGLSSNRGFF. The CDR3 DNA reads TGTGCCACCAGCCCGGGACTATCTTCGAATAGGGGGTTCTTC.

This clone was seen a few times. The rearrangement uses TRBV30 and TRBJ1-2; D is unclear. V lost 8 bases, J lost 2 bases, and 9 bases lay in between. Germline assignment: CDR1 GTSNPN and CDR2 SVGIG (reference sequence). The CDR3 sequence is 11 residues long. The CDR3 reads CALSGNYGYTF. The CDR3 DNA follows: TGTGCCCTGTCCGGGAACTATGGCTACACCTTC.

The rearrangement links TRBV10-1 to TRBJ2-2; D assignment may be TRBD1 or TRBD2 (5 bases each). Germline V lookup: CDR1 WNHNN, CDR2 SYGVQD (reference sequence). The CDR3 is made up of 14 amino acids. Trimming cost V 5 bases and J 4 bases, with 11 bases left between them. For the CDR3, the DNA is TGCGCCAGCAGTCGGGGCAGAACCACCGGGGAGCTGTTTTTT. It encodes CASSRGRTTGELFF.

This rearrangement joins TRBV6-1 to TRBJ2-7; 8 bases map to TRBD1. Germline values: CDR1 MNHNS, CDR2 SASEGT. The V segment lost 6 bases and the J segment 6 bases; nucleotides outside the gene matches: 7. This CDR3 has 13 amino acids. CDR3 loop: CASRGGQAFEQYF. The CDR3 coding sequence is TGTGCCAGCAGAGGGGGACAGGCTTTCGAGCAGTACTTC.

This rearrangement joins TRBV7-3 to TRBJ2-1; D ambiguous. Trimming removed 0 bases at V and 4 bases at J, with 4 bases between. Germline CDR1 and CDR2: SGHTA and FQGTGA. This CDR3 is built from 13 residues. CDR3 loop: CASSLTAYNEQFF. For the CDR3, the DNA is TGTGCCAGCAGCTTAACGGCATACAATGAGCAGTTCTTC.

The gene calls are TRBV19 and TRBJ1-1; 8 bases align to TRBD1. Germline-derived CDR1 and CDR2 are LNHDA and SQIVND (reference sequence). V lost 4 bases and J lost 0; bases outside the gene matches: 7. This CDR3 has 16 residues. CDR3 coding DNA: TGTGCCAGTAGTAGGACAGGGTTGGGCATGAACACTGAAGCTTTCTTT. Its protein product is CASSRTGLGMNTEAFF. Full variable domain (remainder filled in from reference TRBV19 and TRBJ1-1): DGGITQSPKYLFRKEGQNVTLSCEQNLNHDAMYWYRQDPGQGLRLIYYSQIVNDFQKGDIAEGYSVSREKKESFPLTVTSAQKNPTAFYLCASSRTGLGMNTEAFFGQGTRLTVV.

This rearrangement joins TRBV6-5 to TRBJ1-1; 7 positions match TRBD1. Germline V gives CDR1 MNHEY, CDR2 SVGAGI. V was clipped by 4 bases and J by 5 bases; unmatched bases: 7. The CDR3 has 14 amino acids. The CDR3 loop is CASSSPGQRTEAFF. CDR3 nucleotides: TGTGCCAGCAGTTCGCCGGGACAGCGGACTGAAGCTTTCTTT.